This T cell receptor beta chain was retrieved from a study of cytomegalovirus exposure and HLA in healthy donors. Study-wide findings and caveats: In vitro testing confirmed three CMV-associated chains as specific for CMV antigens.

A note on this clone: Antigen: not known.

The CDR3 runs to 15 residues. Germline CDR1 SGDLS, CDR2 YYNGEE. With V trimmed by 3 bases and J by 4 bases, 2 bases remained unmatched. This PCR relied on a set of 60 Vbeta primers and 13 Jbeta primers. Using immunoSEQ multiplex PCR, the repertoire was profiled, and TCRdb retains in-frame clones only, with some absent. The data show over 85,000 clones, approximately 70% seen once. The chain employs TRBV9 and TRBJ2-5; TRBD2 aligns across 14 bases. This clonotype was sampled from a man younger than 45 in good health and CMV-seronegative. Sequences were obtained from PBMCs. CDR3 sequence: CASSGGLAGVETQYF. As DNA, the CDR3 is TGTGCCAGCAGCGGGGGACTAGCGGGAGTAGAGACCCAGTACTTC.